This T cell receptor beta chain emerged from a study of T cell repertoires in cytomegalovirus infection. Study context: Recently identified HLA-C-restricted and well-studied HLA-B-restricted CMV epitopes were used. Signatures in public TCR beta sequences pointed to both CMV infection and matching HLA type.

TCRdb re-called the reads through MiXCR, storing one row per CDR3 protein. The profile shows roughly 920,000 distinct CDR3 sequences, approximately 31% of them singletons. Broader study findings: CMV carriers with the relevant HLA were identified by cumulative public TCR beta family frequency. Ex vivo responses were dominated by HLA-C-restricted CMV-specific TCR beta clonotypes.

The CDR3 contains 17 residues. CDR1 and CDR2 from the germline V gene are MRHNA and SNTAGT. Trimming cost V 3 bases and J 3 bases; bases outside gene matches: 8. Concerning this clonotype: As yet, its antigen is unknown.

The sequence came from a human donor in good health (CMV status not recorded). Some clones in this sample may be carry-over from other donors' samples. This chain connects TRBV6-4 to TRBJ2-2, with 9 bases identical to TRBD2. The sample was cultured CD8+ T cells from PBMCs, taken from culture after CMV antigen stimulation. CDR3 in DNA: TGTGCCAGCAGTGAATCCTCGCTAGCGGGACACACCGGGGAGCTGTTTTTT. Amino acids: CASSESSLAGHTGELFF.